These 5 T cell receptor beta chains share one sample of origin, sequenced in a study of Graves' ophthalmopathy and Graves' hyperthyroidism (dated by TCRdb to between 2018 and 2020). The reads were generated on an Illumina HiSeq 2000. TCR beta CDR3 regions were amplified from RNA transcripts for repertoire sequencing. A first-round RT-PCR used HTBI primers with the Qiagen OneStep RT-PCR kit, followed by a second-round multiplex PCR, size selection and purification. Starting from the raw public reads, TCRdb applied fastp trimming at Q25, assembled clones with MiXCR and retained in-frame beta chains. Entries that share a CDR3 protein sequence are merged under the most common genes and DNA. The sample records fewer than 600,000 distinct CDR3 sequences, roughly an eighth of which are singletons. 9.5% to 10% of the sample is held by the ten biggest clonotypes. What was sequenced was blood. The receptors shown here come from a woman aged 25 to 39 with Graves' ophthalmopathy. Donor details come from another sample of the same person, matched by shared clones.

The table lists this clonotype with many counts. V is TRBV3-1 and J is TRBJ1-1; D possibly corresponds to TRBD1 (5 bases). Looked up from germline, CDR1 is LGHDT and CDR2 is YNNKEL (reference sequence). This CDR3 comprises 14 residues. V dropped 1 base and J dropped 4 bases, with 10 bases sitting between them. The CDR3 DNA sequence: TGTGCCAGCAGCCAAGTATGGGGGAGCACTGAAGCTTTCTTT. This translates into CASSQVWGSTEAFF. The full variable domain, completed using reference TRBV3-1 and TRBJ1-1, is DTAVSQTPKYLVTQMGNDKSIKCEQNLGHDTMYWYKQDSKKFLKIMFSYNNKELIINETVPNRFSPKSPDKAHLNLHINSLELGDSAVYFCASSQVWGSTEAFFGQGTRLTVV.

Of note for this clonotype: This may be a read error: a much more frequent sequence differs by one nucleotide. The V and J genes are TRBV27 and TRBJ2-7, with D perhaps TRBD2 (6 bases). The CDR3 runs to 15 residues. CDR1 MNHEY and CDR2 SMNVEV come from the germline V gene (reference sequence). The V end was cut by 0 bases, the J end by 2 bases, with 11 bases between. CDR3 amino acids: CASSLSRGVTYEQYF. CDR3 nucleotide sequence: TGTGCCAGCAGTTTATCGCGGGGAGTCACCTACGAGCAGTACTTC.

This clonotype was counted many times. The genes are TRBV12-3 or TRBV12-4 and TRBJ2-7, with D perhaps matching TRBD2 (6 bases). This CDR3 has 14 residues. V lost 2 bases to trimming and J lost 4 bases, with 12 bases between them. CDR3 sequence (DNA): TGTGCCAGCAGTTTACTCTTCGGGGGATACGAGCAGTACTTC. Amino acids: CASSLLFGGYEQYF.

This clonotype was observed at least ten times. The V gene is TRBV24-1, the J gene TRBJ2-7; 7 bases fit TRBD2. CDR3 length equals 15 residues. V lost 2 bases to trimming and J lost 4 bases; unmatched junction nucleotides: 7. Per germline, CDR1 KGHDR and CDR2 SFDVKD. The CDR3 region has the DNA TGTGCCACCAGTGATTCGCAGCGGGGTATTTACGAGCAGTACTTC. The encoded protein is CATSDSQRGIYEQYF.

The chain carries TRBV28 and TRBJ2-7, with a possible D match to TRBD2 (7 bases). V was trimmed by 3 bases and J by 3 bases, leaving 12 bases between them. Germline V CDR1 and CDR2: MDHEN, SYDVKM. This CDR3 comprises 14 residues. CDR3 region: CASSLGGGYYEQYF. The CDR3 nucleotides read TGTGCCAGCAGTTTGGGGGGGGGCTACTACGAGCAGTACTTC.